A single sample is the source of the 24 T cell receptor beta chains below, sequenced in a study of radiotherapy plus CTLA-4 blockade in lung cancer. The method was immunoSEQ multiplex PCR; TCRdb's version includes in-frame clones alone and lacks a portion of them. Altogether tens of thousands of clones are present, roughly 71% being singletons, with the ten largest covering 3.5% to 4.5%. This specimen was peripheral blood, taken from a patient treated with radiotherapy plus ipilimumab. Receptors originate from a human donor with non-small cell lung cancer who had stable disease on radiotherapy plus ipilimumab.

The chain uses TRBV28 and TRBJ1-6, with 8 bases that match TRBD1. In germline, CDR1 is MDHEN, CDR2 SYDVKM. This CDR3 has 14 residues. V dropped 7 bases and J dropped 7; count of bases not matched to a gene: 6. The CDR3 DNA follows: TGTGCCAGCACCCAGGGGGCATGGAATTCACCCCTCCACTTT. Translating gives CASTQGAWNSPLHF.

The V and J genes are TRBV5-1 and TRBJ2-1; 10 bases match TRBD1. Germline CDR1 and CDR2: SGHRS and YFSETQ. The CDR3 covers 15 residues. The trim removed 2 bases at V and 6 bases at J, leaving 5 bases unmatched. The CDR3 loop reads CASSFPRTGGNEQFF. The CDR3 DNA reads TGCGCCAGCAGCTTTCCGAGGACAGGGGGCAATGAGCAGTTCTTC.

The chain joins TRBV28 to TRBJ1-1, with D possibly TRBD1 on 5 matching bases. Germline V CDR1 and CDR2: MDHEN, SYDVKM. V lost 1 base and J lost 8, with 14 bases in between. CDR3 length: 14 residues. In DNA, the CDR3 is TGTGCCAGCAGTTTATTGGGGGTCGCGGGAGAAGCTTTCTTT. Amino acids: CASSLLGVAGEAFF.

This chain joins TRBV2 and TRBJ2-7; 9 bases map to TRBD2. This CDR3 contains 14 residues. Trimming cost V 4 bases and J 6 bases; bases outside gene matches: 7. CDR1 and CDR2 (germline): SNHLY, FYNNEI. Here the CDR3 reads CASSVISGSGEQYF. DNA of the CDR3: TGTGCCAGCAGTGTAATTAGCGGGAGCGGCGAGCAGTACTTC.

This chain connects TRBV7-9 to TRBJ1-1; no clear D. This CDR3 spans 13 amino acids. Trimming took 2 bases from V and 8 from J, leaving 12 bases between them. From germline, CDR1 is SEHNR and CDR2 FQNEAQ (reference sequence). The CDR3 loop is CASSLSGRSEAFF. The DNA for the CDR3 is TGTGCCAGCAGCTTAAGTGGACGGTCGGAAGCTTTCTTT.

This chain uses TRBV28 with TRBJ2-7; D is undetermined. The CDR3 has 14 residues. Germline CDR1 MDHEN, CDR2 SYDVKM. V dropped 6 bases and J dropped 4 bases, with 16 bases sitting between them. The CDR3 bases are TGTGCCAGCAGCCCAACGCCTCCCCCATACGAGCAGTACTTC. This translates into CASSPTPPPYEQYF.

The chain is built from TRBV7-3 and TRBJ1-1; D unresolved. This CDR3 has 13 amino acids. Germline assignment: CDR1 SGHTA and CDR2 FQGTGA. Trimming pared 5 bases from V and 5 bases from J, leaving 12 bases between. The CDR3 spells CASSADFETEAFF. For the CDR3, the DNA is TGTGCCAGCAGCGCGGACTTCGAAACTGAAGCTTTCTTT.

This clone was seen only a few times. V and J are TRBV14 and TRBJ2-3, with 7 bases aligning to TRBD2. The V gene end was trimmed by 5 bases and the J gene end by 6 bases; junction bases not matched to a gene: 23. Germline V gene data show CDR1 as SGHDN and CDR2 as FVKESK. The CDR3 length is 19 residues. Here the CDR3 DNA reads TGTGCCAGCAGCTATCGGACTAGTGGGAGGCCACGGTCCCCGGATACGCAGTATTTT. This translates into CASSYRTSGRPRSPDTQYF.

The V gene is TRBV6-5, the J gene TRBJ1-1; TRBD1 might be the D (5 bases). Trimming shortened V by 7 bases and J by 5 bases, and 20 bases separated the two germline ends. CDR3 length equals 15 residues. Germline CDR1 is MNHEY and CDR2 is SVGAGI. CDR3 DNA: TGTGCCAGCATGGGGGGGGTACGGCCGGGTACTGAAGCTTTCTTT. The encoded protein is CASMGGVRPGTEAFF.

CDR3 in DNA: TGTGCCAGCAGTGAAGTCGGGAACACCGGGGAGCTGTTTTTT. Amino acids: CASSEVGNTGELFF. The V and J genes are TRBV2 and TRBJ2-2, with no clear D. The CDR3 length is 14 residues. Trimming took off 1 base at V and 1 base at J, with 4 bases between the two ends. Germline CDR1 SNHLY, CDR2 FYNNEI.

The chain joins TRBV28 to TRBJ2-2, with D uncertain. The CDR3 is 15 amino acids. The V gene lost 5 bases and the J gene lost 3 bases, with 13 bases spanning the gap. Germline-derived CDR1 and CDR2 are MDHEN and SYDVKM. CDR3 DNA sequence: TGTGCCAGCAGTCGCGGACCCTGGGACACCGGGGAGCTGTTTTTT. It translates to CASSRGPWDTGELFF.

V is TRBV19 and J is TRBJ2-7, with D possibly matching TRBD2 (6 bases). Trimming took 10 bases from V and 5 from J, leaving 21 bases between them. Per the germline V gene, CDR1 is LNHDA and CDR2 is SQIVND (reference sequence). This CDR3 contains 14 residues. In DNA, the CDR3 is TGTGCCACCTCTGGGAGGAGTTTAACCCACGAGCAGTACTTC. As protein: CATSGRSLTHEQYF.

The rearrangement uses TRBV27 and TRBJ2-1; 14 bases are a match to TRBD2. The CDR3 extends over 16 amino acids. The V gene end was trimmed by 7 bases and the J gene end by 4 bases; junction bases not matched to a gene: 6. Germline lookup yields CDR1 MNHEY and CDR2 SMNVEV (reference sequence). The CDR3 bases are TGTGCCAGCACCTCACGACTAGCGGGAGGGTACAATGAGCAGTTCTTC. Translation: CASTSRLAGGYNEQFF.

The rearrangement uses TRBV18 and TRBJ2-7; 10 bases are a match to TRBD2. The CDR3 is 14 residues long. Looked up from germline, CDR1 is KGHSH and CDR2 is LQKENI. J gave up 6 bases and V 2 bases, and 4 bases lay outside the gene matches. The CDR3 sequence: CASSPTTSGVEQYF. CDR3 in DNA: TGTGCCAGCTCACCAACCACTAGCGGGGTCGAGCAGTACTTC.

This rearrangement joins TRBV21-1 to TRBJ2-3; no check of the table's D call, TRBD1, against the DNA was made. TRBV21-1 is a known pseudogene. The CDR3 consists of 17 residues. CDR3: CASSNPRASGPTDTQYF. The CDR3 DNA is TGTGCCAGCAGCAACCCCAGGGCCTCGGGCCCCACAGATACGCAGTATTTT.

This clone was picked up one time. This chain connects TRBV9 to TRBJ1-3; D gene uncertain. This CDR3 region has 14 residues. The V gene lost 0 bases and the J gene lost 2 bases, with 6 bases spanning the gap. CDR1 SGDLS and CDR2 YYNGEE come from the germline V gene. The CDR3 loop is CASSVGTTGNTIYF. Written as DNA, the CDR3 is TGTGCCAGCAGCGTAGGGACGACTGGAAACACCATATATTTT.

Only a few counts were recorded for this clone. V gene TRBV6-1 combines with J gene TRBJ2-7; 12 nucleotides match TRBD1. The CDR3 extends over 15 amino acids. Germline loops: CDR1 MNHNS, CDR2 SASEGT. V lost 1 base to trimming and J lost 7 bases; unmatched junction nucleotides: 5. The CDR3 sequence: CASSEGGQGAEEQYF. CDR3 bases: TGTGCCAGCAGTGAAGGGGGACAGGGGGCGGAGGAGCAGTACTTC.

This clone was picked up a small number of times. The chain joins TRBV5-6 to TRBJ2-6; D call uncertain. The CDR3 is 16 amino acids. Trimming took 2 bases from V and 2 from J, leaving 11 bases between them. Germline V gene data show CDR1 as SGHDT and CDR2 as YYEEEE. The CDR3: CASSFTVGAGANVLTF. The CDR3 DNA sequence: TGTGCCAGCAGCTTTACGGTTGGGGCTGGGGCCAACGTCCTGACTTTC.

This rearrangement joins TRBV29-1 to TRBJ1-1; D unclear. Trimming removed 5 bases from V and 1 base from J, with 8 bases in between. CDR1 and CDR2 (germline): SQVTM, ANQGSEA. This CDR3 has 12 residues. The CDR3 sequence: CSVTPENTEAFF. The CDR3 DNA reads as TGCAGCGTTACGCCAGAGAACACTGAAGCTTTCTTT.

The rearrangement uses TRBV5-1 and TRBJ2-7; the D is unclear. V shed 0 bases and J shed 3 bases, with 13 bases lying between them. CDR3 length: 15 residues. CDR1 SGHRS and CDR2 YFSETQ come from the germline V gene. The CDR3 DNA reads TGCGCCAGCAGCTTGGTCTATCAGTCGGGCTACGAGCAGTACTTC. It yields the protein CASSLVYQSGYEQYF.

The CDR3 DNA reads as TGCGCCAGCAGGACCGGGACAGGGAACACTGAAGCTTTCTTT. It is translated as CASRTGTGNTEAFF. The gene calls are TRBV4-3 and TRBJ1-1, with 8 bases fitting TRBD1. CDR1 is LGHNA, CDR2 YSLEER, per germline. The CDR3 runs 14 residues. V shed 6 bases and J 1 base; nucleotides not matched to a gene: 4.

This clone is labeled as medium-sized. This rearrangement joins TRBV14 to TRBJ2-7, with D possibly matching TRBD2 (5 bases). The germline gives CDR1 SGHDN, CDR2 FVKESK. With 4 bases removed from V and 4 bases from J, the gap between germline ends came to 5 bases. The CDR3 covers 11 residues. The CDR3 spells CASSPGYEQYF. In nucleotides, the CDR3 is TGTGCCAGCAGCCCGGGGTACGAGCAGTACTTC.

In DNA form, the CDR3 reads TGTGCCAGCAGTTACGAAGCGGGAGTGGAATACGAGCAGTACTTC. Encoded protein: CASSYEAGVEYEQYF. The rearrangement joins TRBV6-5 to TRBJ2-7; 8 nucleotides agree with TRBD2. CDR3 length: 15 amino acids. From germline, CDR1 is MNHEY and CDR2 SVGAGI. J was trimmed by 4 bases and V by 2 bases; bases with no gene match: 7.

The chain uses TRBV2 and TRBJ2-2; possible D gene TRBD2, 6 bases. CDR3 length: 12 amino acids. Trimming took 6 bases from V and 4 from J, leaving 6 bases between them. CDR1 is SNHLY and CDR2 is FYNNEI in the germline V gene. The CDR3 region is CASRGGTGELFF. CDR3 bases: TGTGCCAGCAGGGGAGGCACCGGGGAGCTGTTTTTT.